This TCR beta chain stems from a study of blood T cells in healthy people across ages. Germline CDR1 reads DFQATT; CDR2 reads SNEGSKA (reference sequence). This CDR3 contains 15 residues. This clonotype was seen a few times. One end of the junction fails to match germline, which may point to a read error. The authors ran a second PCR of roughly 7 to 11 cycles using a sample-barcoded 5' primer and a J-beta primer mix. Researchers report that a template-switch adaptor with 12 random nucleotides tagged each cDNA molecule. TCRdb redid the calling of the 5' RACE reads with MiXCR, one entry per CDR3 protein. The sample comprises about 930,000 distinct CDR3 sequences, about 27% of which are singletons, and 10% to 13% rests with the top ten. This sample also appeared in a second study, on T cells of mothers and their children.

The chain recombines TRBV20-1 with TRBJ2-7; perhaps TRBD1 as D (6 bases). Material: blood. The origin of this receptor is a middle-aged woman in good health. The CDR3 DNA reads as TGTAGTGCTACACTGACGGACAGTTTCTCCTACGAGCAGTACTTC. Amino acid sequence: CSATLTDSFSYEQYF.